This T cell receptor beta chain appears in the sequencing data of a study of blood T cell repertoires in COVID-19. Study background: Acute-phase and convalescent COVID-19 samples originated in the United States, Italy and Spain. The cDNA or gDNA used as material had been derived from T cells, B-cell-depleted T cells, or PBMCs.

The germline gives CDR1 GTSNPN, CDR2 SVGIG (reference sequence). The V gene lost 3 bases and the J gene lost 0 bases, with 9 bases spanning the gap. The CDR3 has 13 amino acids. Original methodology: Reference gene primer amplification in the assay estimated nucleated cell counts. Sequencing was performed with immunoSEQ multiplex PCR; in TCRdb, only in-frame clones are kept and a portion is missing. V and J calls and clone size come straight from that table; D and trimming were deduced from the DNA. The sample holds around 160,000 clones, approximately 80% seen once. The origin of this receptor is a human donor in a cohort sampled during active COVID-19. The rearrangement links TRBV30 to TRBJ2-7; D might be TRBD1 (6 bases). The sequencing input was peripheral blood. DNA of the CDR3: TGTGCCTGGAGGAGGGACATCTCCTACGAGCAGTACTTC. It codes for CAWRRDISYEQYF.